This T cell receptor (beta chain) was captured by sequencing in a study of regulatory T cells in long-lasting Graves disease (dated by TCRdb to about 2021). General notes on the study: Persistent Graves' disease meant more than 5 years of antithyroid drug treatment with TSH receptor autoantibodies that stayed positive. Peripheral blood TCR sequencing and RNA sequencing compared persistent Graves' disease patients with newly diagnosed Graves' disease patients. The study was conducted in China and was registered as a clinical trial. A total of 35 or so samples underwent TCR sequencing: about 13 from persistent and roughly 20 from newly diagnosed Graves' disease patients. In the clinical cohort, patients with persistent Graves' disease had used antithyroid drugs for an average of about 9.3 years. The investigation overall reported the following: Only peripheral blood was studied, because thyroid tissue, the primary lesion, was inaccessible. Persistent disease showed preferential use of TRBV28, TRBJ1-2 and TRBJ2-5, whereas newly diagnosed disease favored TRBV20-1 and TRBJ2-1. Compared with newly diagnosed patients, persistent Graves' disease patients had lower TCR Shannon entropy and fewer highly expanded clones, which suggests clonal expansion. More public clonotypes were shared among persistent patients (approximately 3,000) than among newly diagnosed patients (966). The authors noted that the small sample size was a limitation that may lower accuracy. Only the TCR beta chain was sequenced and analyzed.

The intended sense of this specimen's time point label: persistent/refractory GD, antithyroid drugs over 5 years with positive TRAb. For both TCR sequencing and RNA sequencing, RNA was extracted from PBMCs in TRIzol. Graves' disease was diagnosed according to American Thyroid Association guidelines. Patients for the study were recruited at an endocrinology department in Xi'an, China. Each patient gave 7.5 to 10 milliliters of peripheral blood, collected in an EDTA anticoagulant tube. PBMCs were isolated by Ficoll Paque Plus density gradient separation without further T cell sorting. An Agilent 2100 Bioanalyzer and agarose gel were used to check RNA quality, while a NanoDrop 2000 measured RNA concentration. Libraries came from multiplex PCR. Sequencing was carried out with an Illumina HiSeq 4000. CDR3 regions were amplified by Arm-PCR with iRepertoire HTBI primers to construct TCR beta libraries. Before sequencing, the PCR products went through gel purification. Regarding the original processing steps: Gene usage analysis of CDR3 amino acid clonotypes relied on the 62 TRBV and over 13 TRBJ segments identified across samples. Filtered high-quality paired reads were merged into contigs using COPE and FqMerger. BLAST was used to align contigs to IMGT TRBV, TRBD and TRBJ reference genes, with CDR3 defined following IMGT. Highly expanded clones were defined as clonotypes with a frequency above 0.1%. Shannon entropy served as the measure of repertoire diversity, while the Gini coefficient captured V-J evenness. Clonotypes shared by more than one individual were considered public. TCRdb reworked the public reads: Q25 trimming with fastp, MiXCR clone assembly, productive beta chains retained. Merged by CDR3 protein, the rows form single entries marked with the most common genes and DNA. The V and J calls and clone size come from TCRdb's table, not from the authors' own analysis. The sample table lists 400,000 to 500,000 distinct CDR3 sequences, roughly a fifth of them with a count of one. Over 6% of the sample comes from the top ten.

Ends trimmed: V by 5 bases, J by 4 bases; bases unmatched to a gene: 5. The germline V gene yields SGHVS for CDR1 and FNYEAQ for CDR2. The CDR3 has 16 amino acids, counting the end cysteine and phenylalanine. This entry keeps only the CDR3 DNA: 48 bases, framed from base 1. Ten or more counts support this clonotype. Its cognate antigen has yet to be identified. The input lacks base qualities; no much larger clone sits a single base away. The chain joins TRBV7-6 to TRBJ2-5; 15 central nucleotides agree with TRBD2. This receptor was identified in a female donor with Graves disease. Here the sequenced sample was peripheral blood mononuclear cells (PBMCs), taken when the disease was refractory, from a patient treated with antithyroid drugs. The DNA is TGTGCCAGCAGCGTGGGACTAGCGGGAGGAGGAGAGACCCAGTACTTC. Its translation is CASSVGLAGGGETQYF.